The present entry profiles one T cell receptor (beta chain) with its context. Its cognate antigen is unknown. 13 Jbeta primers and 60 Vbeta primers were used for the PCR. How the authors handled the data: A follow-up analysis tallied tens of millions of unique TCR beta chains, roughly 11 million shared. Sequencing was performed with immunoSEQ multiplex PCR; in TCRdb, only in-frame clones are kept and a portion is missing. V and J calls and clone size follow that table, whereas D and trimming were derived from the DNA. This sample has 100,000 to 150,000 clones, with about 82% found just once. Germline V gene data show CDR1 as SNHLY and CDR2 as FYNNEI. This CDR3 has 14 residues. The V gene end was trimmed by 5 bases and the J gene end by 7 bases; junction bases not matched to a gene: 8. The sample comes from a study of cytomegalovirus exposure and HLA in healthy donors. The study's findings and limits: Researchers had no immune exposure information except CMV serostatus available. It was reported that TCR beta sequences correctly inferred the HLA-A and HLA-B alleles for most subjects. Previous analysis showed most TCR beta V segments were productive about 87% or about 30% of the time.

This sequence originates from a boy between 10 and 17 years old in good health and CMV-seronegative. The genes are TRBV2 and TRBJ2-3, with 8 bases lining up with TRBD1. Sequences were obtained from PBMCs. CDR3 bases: TGTGCCAGCAGTTCCGGGACAGGCTTGTATACGCAGTATTTT. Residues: CASSSGTGLYTQYF. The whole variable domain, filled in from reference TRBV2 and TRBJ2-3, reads EPEVTQTPSHQVTQMGQEVILRCVPISNHLYFYWYRQILGQKVEFLVSFYNNEISEKSEIFDDQFSVERPDGSNFTLKIRSTKLEDSAMYFCASSSGTGLYTQYFGPGTRLTVL.